This TCR beta chain was identified during a study of blood T cell repertoires in COVID-19 (dated by TCRdb to about 2020). In the study overall: Collaborator samples came from the United States, Italy and Spain and covered acute and convalescent phases of COVID-19. A freely available public database, intended as a resource for researchers studying the immune response to SARS-CoV-2, is where the repertoires were released. Sample metadata almost always included a de-identified subject ID, COVID-19 status, age in years and sex. Where HLA class I and class II types were available, the types were taken from metadata supplied by the sample provider, not from assay-based typing. The prospective study material was composed of cDNA or gDNA derived from T cells, B-cell-depleted T cells, or PBMCs. Samples came from the ongoing ImmuneRACE study (first 160 participants) plus 1,254 subjects from 6 global collaborators. Subjects who had been exposed to COVID-19, were actively infected with it, or had recovered from it provided the deeply sampled blood TCRbeta repertoires that made up the dataset.

As concerns this clone: The antigen this receptor binds is unknown. Within one base of it there is no much larger clone, and no base qualities were kept.

The collaborating institutions used their own protocols to collect whole blood in K2EDTA tubes. For TCRbeta analysis, collaborator samples were shipped as frozen whole blood, as isolated PBMCs, or as DNA extracted from either sample type. The CDR3 spans 15 residues, from the cysteine through the phenylalanine. Just the 45-base CDR3 DNA is kept, in frame starting at base 1. Deletion took 7 bases off V and 0 bases off J, with a span of 16 bases between the germline ends. The germline V gene (reference sequence) provides CDR1 LNHDA and CDR2 SQIVND. The immunoSEQ Assay, a bias-controlled multiplex PCR, was used to amplify TCRbeta CDR3 regions from genomic DNA. The authors processed their data as follows. Within the assay, amplification of reference gene primers was used to estimate how many nucleated cells each sample contained. To quantify the absolute abundance of each unique TCRbeta CDR3 rearrangement, sequence reads were collapsed and filtered. For each sample, productive Simpson clonality was calculated by taking the square root of Simpson's diversity index across productive rearrangements. TCRdb took over this immuneACCESS table, retaining in-frame rearrangements with V and J assigned. Such tables are incomplete; in checked studies, under half of the missing clones stem from an unresolved V gene, and the remainder is unexplained. D and trimming come from the DNA, and the V and J calls and clone size come from that table. In all, the sample holds tens of thousands of clones, and around nine tenths of those were seen once. The ten largest clones take up about 13% of the sample.

The full study reports these points: The amount of clinical and demographic metadata varied by source and participant and was provided uncurated.

This TCR came from a human donor with active COVID-19. The donor label of this sample is uncertain. The source material was peripheral blood. The rearrangement joined TRBV19 to TRBJ2-7; TRBD2 could be the D gene, as 6 bases match. The DNA is TGTGCCAGTAAGCGGGTCCCGGAGGACTCCTACGAGCAGTACTTC. This translates into CASKRVPEDSYEQYF.